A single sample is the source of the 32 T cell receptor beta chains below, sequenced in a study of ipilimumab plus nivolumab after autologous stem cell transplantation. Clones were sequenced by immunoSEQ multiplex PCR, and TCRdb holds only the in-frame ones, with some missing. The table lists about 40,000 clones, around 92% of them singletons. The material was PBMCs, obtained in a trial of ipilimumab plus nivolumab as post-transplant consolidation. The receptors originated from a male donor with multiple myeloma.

The CDR3 DNA reads TGTGCCAGCAGCTTAGGGAGTCCCACAGATACGCAGTATTTT. Translating it yields CASSLGSPTDTQYF. The chain links TRBV7-9 to TRBJ2-3; D unclear. The CDR3 has 14 residues. From germline, CDR1 is SEHNR and CDR2 FQNEAQ (reference sequence). The V gene lost 1 base and the J gene lost 2 bases, with 7 bases spanning the gap.

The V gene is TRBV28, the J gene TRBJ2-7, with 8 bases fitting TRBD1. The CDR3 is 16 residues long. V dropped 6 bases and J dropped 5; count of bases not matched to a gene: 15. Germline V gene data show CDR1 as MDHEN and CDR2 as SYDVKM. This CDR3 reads CASSPAYQGARNEQYF. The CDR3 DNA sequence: TGTGCCAGCAGCCCGGCCTATCAGGGGGCGCGCAACGAGCAGTACTTC.

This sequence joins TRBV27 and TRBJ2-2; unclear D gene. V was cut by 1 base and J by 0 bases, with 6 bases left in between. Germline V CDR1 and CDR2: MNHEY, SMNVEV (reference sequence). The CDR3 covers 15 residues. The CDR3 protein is CASSLYVANTGELFF. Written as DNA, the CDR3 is TGTGCCAGCAGTTTATACGTAGCGAACACCGGGGAGCTGTTTTTT.

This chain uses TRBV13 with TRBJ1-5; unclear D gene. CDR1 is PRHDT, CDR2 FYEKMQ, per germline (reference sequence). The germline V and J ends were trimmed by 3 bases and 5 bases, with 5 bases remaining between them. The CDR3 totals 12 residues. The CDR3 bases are TGTGCCAGCAGCTTCGGGGATCAGCCCCAGCATTTT. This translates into CASSFGDQPQHF.

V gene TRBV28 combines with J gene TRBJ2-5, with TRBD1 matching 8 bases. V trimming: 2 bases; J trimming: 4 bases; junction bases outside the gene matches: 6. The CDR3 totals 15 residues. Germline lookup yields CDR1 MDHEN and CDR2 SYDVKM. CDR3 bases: TGTGCCAGCAGTTTAGGCAGGGGGCTTGCAGAGACCCAGTACTTC. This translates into CASSLGRGLAETQYF.

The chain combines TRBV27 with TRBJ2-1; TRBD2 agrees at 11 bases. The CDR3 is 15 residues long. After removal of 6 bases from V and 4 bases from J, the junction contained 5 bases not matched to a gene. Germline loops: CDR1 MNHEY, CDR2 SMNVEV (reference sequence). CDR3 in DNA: TGTGCCAGCAGGGAGGTAGCGGGAGGGTACAATGAGCAGTTCTTC. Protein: CASREVAGGYNEQFF.

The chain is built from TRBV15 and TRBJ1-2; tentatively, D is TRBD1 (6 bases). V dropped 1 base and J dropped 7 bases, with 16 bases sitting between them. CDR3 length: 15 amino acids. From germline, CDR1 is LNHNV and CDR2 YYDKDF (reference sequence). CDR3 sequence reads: CATSRGRTGMIGYTF. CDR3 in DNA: TGTGCCACCAGCAGAGGTCGTACAGGGATGATTGGCTACACCTTC.

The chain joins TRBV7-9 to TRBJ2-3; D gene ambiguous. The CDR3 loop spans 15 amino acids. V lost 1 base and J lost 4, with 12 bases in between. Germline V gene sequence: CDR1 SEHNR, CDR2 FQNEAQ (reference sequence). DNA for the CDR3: TGTGCCAGCAGCTTAGGAATACGGTGGGCAGATACGCAGTATTTT. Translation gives CASSLGIRWADTQYF. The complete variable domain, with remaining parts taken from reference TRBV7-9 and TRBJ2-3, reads DTGVSQNPRHKITKRGQNVTFRCDPISEHNRLYWYRQTLGQGPEFLTYFQNEAQLEKSRLLSDRFSAERPKGSFSTLEIQRTEQGDSAMYLCASSLGIRWADTQYFGPGTRLTVL.

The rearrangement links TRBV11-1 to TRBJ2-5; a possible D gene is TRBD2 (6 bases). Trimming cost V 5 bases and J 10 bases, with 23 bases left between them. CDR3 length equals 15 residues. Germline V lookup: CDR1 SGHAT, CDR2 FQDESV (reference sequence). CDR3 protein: CASSPPSDYQEGQYF. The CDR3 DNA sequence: TGTGCCAGCAGCCCCCCTTCGGACTATCAAGAGGGCCAGTACTTC.

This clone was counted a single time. Here the CDR3 DNA reads TGTGCCAGTAGTTCCCCATCGATCGCCGGGGAGCTGTTTTTT. Protein: CASSSPSIAGELFF. The rearrangement links TRBV19 to TRBJ2-2; no firm D call. CDR3 length: 14 amino acids. CDR1 and CDR2 from the germline V gene are LNHDA and SQIVND (reference sequence). Trimming pared 5 bases from V and 6 bases from J, leaving 13 bases between. Looking up the rest from reference TRBV19 and TRBJ2-2 gives the full variable domain: DGGITQSPKYLFRKEGQNVTLSCEQNLNHDAMYWYRQDPGQGLRLIYYSQIVNDFQKGDIAEGYSVSREKKESFPLTVTSAQKNPTAFYLCASSSPSIAGELFFGEGSRLTVL.

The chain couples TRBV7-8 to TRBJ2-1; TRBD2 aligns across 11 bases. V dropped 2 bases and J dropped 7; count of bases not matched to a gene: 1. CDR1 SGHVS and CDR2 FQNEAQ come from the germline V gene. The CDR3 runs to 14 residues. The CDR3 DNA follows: TGTGCCAGCAGCTTAAGGACTAGCGGGAATGAGCAGTTCTTC. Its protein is CASSLRTSGNEQFF.

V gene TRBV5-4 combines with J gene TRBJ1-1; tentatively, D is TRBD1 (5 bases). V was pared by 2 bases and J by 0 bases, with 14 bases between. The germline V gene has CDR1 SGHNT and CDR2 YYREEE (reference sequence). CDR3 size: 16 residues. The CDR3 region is CASSFEQGVLNTEAFF. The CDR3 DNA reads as TGTGCCAGCAGCTTCGAGCAGGGAGTATTGAACACTGAAGCTTTCTTT.

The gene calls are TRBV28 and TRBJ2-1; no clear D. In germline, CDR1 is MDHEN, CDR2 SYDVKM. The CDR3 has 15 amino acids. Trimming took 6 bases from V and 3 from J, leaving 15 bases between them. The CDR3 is CASSHRGSGYNEQFF. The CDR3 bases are TGTGCCAGCAGCCACCGTGGAAGTGGCTACAATGAGCAGTTCTTC.

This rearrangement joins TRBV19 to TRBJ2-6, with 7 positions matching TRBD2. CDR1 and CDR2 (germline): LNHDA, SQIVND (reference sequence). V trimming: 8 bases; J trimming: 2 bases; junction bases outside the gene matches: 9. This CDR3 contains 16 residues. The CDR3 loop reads CASSVPGGAGANVLTF. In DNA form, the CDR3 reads TGTGCCAGTTCCGTCCCTGGGGGGGCTGGGGCCAACGTCCTGACTTTC.

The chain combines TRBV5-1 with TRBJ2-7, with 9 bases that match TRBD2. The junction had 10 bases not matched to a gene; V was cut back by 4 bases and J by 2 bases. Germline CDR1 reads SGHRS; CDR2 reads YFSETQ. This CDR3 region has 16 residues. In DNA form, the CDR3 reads TGCGCCAGCAGCCCCCAGGGACTAGCCTTAACCTACGAGCAGTACTTC. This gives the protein CASSPQGLALTYEQYF.

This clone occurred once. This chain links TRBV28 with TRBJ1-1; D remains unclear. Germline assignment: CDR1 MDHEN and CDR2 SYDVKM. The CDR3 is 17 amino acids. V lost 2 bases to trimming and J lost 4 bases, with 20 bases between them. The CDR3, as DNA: TGTGCCAGCAGTTTAATGGGGAGGAACCTAAAGGGCACTGAAGCTTTCTTT. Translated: CASSLMGRNLKGTEAFF.

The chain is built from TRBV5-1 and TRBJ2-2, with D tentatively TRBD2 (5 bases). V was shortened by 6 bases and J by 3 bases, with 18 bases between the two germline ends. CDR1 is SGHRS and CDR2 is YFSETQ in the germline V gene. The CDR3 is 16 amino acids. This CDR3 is CASKMTPGKDTGELFF. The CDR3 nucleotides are TGCGCCAGCAAGATGACCCCGGGGAAGGACACCGGGGAGCTGTTTTTT.

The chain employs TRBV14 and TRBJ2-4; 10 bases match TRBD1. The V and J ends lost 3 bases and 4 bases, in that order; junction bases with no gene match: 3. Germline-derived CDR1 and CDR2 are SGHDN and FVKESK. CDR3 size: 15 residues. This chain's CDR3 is CASSQGTGVKNIQYF. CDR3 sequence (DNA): TGTGCCAGCAGCCAGGGGACAGGGGTAAAAAACATTCAGTACTTC.

CDR3 coding DNA: TGTGCCAGCAGCTTCGCCGGACGGACCCACATGAACACTGAAGCTTTCTTT. Amino acids: CASSFAGRTHMNTEAFF. The rearrangement uses TRBV7-8 and TRBJ1-1; D uncertain. The V and J ends lost 3 bases and 0 bases respectively, with 17 bases between them. From germline, CDR1 is SGHVS and CDR2 FQNEAQ. The CDR3 sequence is 17 residues long.

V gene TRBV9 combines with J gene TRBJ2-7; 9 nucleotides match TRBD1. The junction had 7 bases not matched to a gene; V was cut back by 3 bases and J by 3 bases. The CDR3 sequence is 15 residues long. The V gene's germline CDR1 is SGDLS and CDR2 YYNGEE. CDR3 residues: CASSGDRGNIYEQYF. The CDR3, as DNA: TGTGCCAGCAGCGGAGACAGGGGGAATATCTACGAGCAGTACTTC.

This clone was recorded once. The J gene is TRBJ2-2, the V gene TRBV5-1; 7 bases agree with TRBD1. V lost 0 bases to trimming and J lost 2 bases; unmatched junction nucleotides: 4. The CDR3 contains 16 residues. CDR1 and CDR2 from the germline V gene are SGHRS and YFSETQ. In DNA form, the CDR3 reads TGCGCCAGCAGCTTGGACCCAGGGGGTAACACCGGGGAGCTGTTTTTT. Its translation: CASSLDPGGNTGELFF.

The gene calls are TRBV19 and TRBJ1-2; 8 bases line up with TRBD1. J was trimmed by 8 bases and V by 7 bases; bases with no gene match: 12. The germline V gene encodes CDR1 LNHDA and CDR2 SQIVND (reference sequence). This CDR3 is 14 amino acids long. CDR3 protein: CASNPTGASGGYTF. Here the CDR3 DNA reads TGTGCCAGTAACCCGACAGGGGCCTCGGGGGGCTACACCTTC.

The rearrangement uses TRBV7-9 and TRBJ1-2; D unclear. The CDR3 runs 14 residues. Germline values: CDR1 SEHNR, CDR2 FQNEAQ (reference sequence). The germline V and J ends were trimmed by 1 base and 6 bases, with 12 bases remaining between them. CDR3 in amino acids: CASSLVQTGHGYTF. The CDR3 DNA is TGTGCCAGCAGCTTAGTCCAAACCGGCCATGGCTACACCTTC.

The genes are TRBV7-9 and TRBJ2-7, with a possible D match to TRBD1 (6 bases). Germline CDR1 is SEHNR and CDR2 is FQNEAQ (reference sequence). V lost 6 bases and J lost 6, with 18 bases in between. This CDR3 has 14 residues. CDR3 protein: CASSPDREPTEQYF. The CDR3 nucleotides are TGTGCCAGCAGTCCGGACAGAGAACCTACCGAGCAGTACTTC.

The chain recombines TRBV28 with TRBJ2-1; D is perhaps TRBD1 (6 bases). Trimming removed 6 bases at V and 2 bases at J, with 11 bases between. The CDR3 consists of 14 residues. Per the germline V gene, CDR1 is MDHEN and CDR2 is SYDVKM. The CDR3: CASSEQGTYNEQFF. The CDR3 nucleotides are TGTGCCAGCAGCGAACAGGGCACCTACAATGAGCAGTTCTTC.

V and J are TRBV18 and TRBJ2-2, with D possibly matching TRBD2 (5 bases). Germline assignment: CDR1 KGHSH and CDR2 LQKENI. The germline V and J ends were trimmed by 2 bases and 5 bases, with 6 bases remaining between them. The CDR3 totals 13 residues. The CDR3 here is CASSPTGTGELFF. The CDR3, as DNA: TGTGCCAGCTCACCAACGGGGACCGGGGAGCTGTTTTTT.

CDR3 nucleotide sequence: TGTGCCAGCAGTTACTCGACAGGGACTACCTACGAGCAGTACTTC. It yields the protein CASSYSTGTTYEQYF. V gene TRBV6-5 combines with J gene TRBJ2-7, with D perhaps TRBD1 or TRBD2 (7 bases each). Trimming took off 0 bases at V and 2 bases at J, with 11 bases between the two ends. From germline, CDR1 is MNHEY and CDR2 SVGAGI. The CDR3 runs to 15 residues.

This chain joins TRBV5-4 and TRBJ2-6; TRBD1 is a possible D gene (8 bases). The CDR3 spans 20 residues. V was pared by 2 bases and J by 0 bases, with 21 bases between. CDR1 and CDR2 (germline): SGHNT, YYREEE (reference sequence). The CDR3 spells CASSLDRGGRGDSGANVLTF. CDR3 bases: TGTGCCAGCAGCTTAGACAGGGGAGGGCGCGGGGACTCTGGGGCCAACGTCCTGACTTTC.

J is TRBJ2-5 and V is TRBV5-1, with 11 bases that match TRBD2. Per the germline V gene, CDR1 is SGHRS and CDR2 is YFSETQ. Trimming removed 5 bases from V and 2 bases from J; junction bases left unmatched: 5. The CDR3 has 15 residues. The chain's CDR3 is CASSLLAGEQETQYF. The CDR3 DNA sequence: TGCGCCAGCAGTTTACTAGCGGGAGAGCAAGAGACCCAGTACTTC.

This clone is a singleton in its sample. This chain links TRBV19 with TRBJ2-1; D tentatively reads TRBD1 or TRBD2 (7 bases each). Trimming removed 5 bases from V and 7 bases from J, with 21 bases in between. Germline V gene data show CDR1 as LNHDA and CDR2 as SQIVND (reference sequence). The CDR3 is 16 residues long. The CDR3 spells CASSAPGRGRENEQFF. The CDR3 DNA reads TGTGCCAGTAGTGCCCCTGGGAGGGGGCGGGAAAATGAGCAGTTCTTC.

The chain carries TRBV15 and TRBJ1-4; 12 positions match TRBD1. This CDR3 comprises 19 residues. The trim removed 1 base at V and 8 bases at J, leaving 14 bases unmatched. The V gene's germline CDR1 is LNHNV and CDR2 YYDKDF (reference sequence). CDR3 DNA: TGTGCCACCAGCAGAGTTGGTTTGGGACAGGGGGCAGGTCGCGAAAAACTGTTTTTT. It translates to CATSRVGLGQGAGREKLFF. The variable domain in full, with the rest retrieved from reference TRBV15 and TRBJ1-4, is DAMVIQNPRYQVTQFGKPVTLSCSQTLNHNVMYWYQQKSSQAPKLLFHYYDKDFNNEADTPDNFQSRRPNTSFCFLDIRSPGLGDTAMYLCATSRVGLGQGAGREKLFFGSGTQLSVL.

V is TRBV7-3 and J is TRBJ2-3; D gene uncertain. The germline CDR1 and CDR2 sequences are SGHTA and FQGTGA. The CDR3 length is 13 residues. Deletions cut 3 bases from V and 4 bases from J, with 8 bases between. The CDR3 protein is CASSFQVADTQYF. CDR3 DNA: TGTGCCAGCAGCTTCCAGGTTGCAGATACGCAGTATTTT. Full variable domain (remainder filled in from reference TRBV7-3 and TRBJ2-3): GAGVSQTPSNKVTEKGKYVELRCDPISGHTALYWYRQSLGQGPEFLIYFQGTGAADDSGLPNDRFFAVRPEGSVSTLKIQRTERGDSAVYLCASSFQVADTQYFGPGTRLTVL.